The 18 T cell receptor beta chains below come from one sample, sequenced in a study of tumor-infiltrating lymphocytes in oesophageal squamous cell carcinoma. TCRdb called the PCR reads again in MiXCR, with one record for every CDR3 protein. The repertoire holds about 14,000 distinct CDR3 sequences, with around 47% as singletons. The material sequenced was blood. All receptors come from a male donor with esophageal squamous cell carcinoma.

With regard to this clonotype: Mismatch with germline at one junction end may stem from a read error. CDR3 DNA: TGTGCTAGCAGCTTAGAAGTGGGACTAGCGTACAATGAGCAGTACTTC. It yields the protein CASSLEVGLAYNEQYF. The V call is TRBV7-6, the J call TRBJ2-5; 10 bases are a match to TRBD2. The CDR3 totals 16 residues. The V gene's germline CDR1 is SGHVS and CDR2 FNYEAQ.

V and J are TRBV24-1 and TRBJ2-6, with TRBD1 as a possible D gene (5 bases). CDR1 is KGHDR and CDR2 is SFDVKD in the germline V gene. Trimming took off 0 bases at V and 1 base at J, with 6 bases between the two ends. This CDR3 contains 16 residues. The CDR3 DNA follows: TGTGCCACCAGTGATTTGAGGGGTTCTGGGGCCAACGTCCTGACTTTC. It is translated as CATSDLRGSGANVLTF.

The CDR3, as DNA: TGTGCCAGCAGCTTAGGTGTGACAGGGGGTAACACCGGGGAGCTGTTTTTT. Its translation is CASSLGVTGGNTGELFF. The chain employs TRBV7-6 and TRBJ2-2; 9 nucleotides agree with TRBD1. Germline V gene data show CDR1 as SGHVS and CDR2 as FNYEAQ. This CDR3 is 17 amino acids long. V dropped 1 base and J dropped 2; count of bases not matched to a gene: 5.

The genes are TRBV12-3 or TRBV12-4 and TRBJ1-1; no clear D. Trimming took 2 bases from V and 1 from J, leaving 5 bases between them. This CDR3 region has 13 residues. CDR3 bases: TGTGCCAGCAGTTTAATCCAGAACACTGAAGCTTTCTTT. Its protein is CASSLIQNTEAFF.

This clonotype is labeled as medium-sized. Germline is not matched at one junction end, which may reflect a read error. This chain joins TRBV7-9 and TRBJ2-2; perhaps TRBD2 as D (6 bases). Per the germline V gene, CDR1 is SEHNR and CDR2 is FQNEAQ (reference sequence). CDR3 length: 16 residues. CDR3 sequence reads: CASNLNPSSDTGELFF. The DNA of the CDR3 is TGTGCCAGCAACTTAAATCCCTCTAGCGACACCGGGGAGCTGTTTTTT.

The sample holds a few counts of this clonotype. At one end, the junction sequence differs from germline, possibly due to a read error. The chain employs TRBV7-2 and TRBJ2-3; tentatively, D is TRBD1 (5 bases). The germline CDR1 and CDR2 sequences are SGHTA and FQGNSA. The CDR3 sequence is 14 residues long. The CDR3 nucleotides read TGTGCCAGCGGCTTAGGTCAGGGTACAGATACGCAGTATTTT. This translates into CASGLGQGTDTQYF.

This clonotype is medium-sized (0.01 to 0.1%) within its sample. The rearrangement links TRBV7-3 to TRBJ2-7, with TRBD1 matching 9 bases. Per germline, CDR1 SGHTA and CDR2 FQGTGA. The CDR3 consists of 16 residues. V lost 1 base to trimming and J lost 7 bases; unmatched junction nucleotides: 11. Here the CDR3 DNA reads TGTGCCAGCAGCTTAAATCTGGACAGGGGCTCCGATGAGCAGTACTTC. This translates into CASSLNLDRGSDEQYF.

This clonotype has more than one count but fewer than ten. CDR3 bases: TGCGCCAGCAGCCAAGACACTGGGCGCTACGAGCAGTACTTC. Protein sequence: CASSQDTGRYEQYF. The chain uses TRBV4-1 and TRBJ2-7; D gene unclear. The CDR3 is 14 residues long. Deletions cut 0 bases from V and 3 bases from J, with 9 bases between. In germline, CDR1 is MGHRA, CDR2 YSYEKL.

Notes on this clonotype: This is likely a read error, given that the CDR3 carries no conserved phenylalanine or tryptophan at its end. The limits of the CDR3 on the DNA are not certain, so only TCRdb's listed CDR3 is given. The V call is TRBV24-1, the J call TRBJ2-7. Germline CDR1 and CDR2: KGHDR and SFDVKD. The CDR3 has 14 residues if both end residues are counted. The CDR3: CATSGNKEGYTFGS.

This clonotype was recorded many times. This rearrangement joins TRBV6-1 to TRBJ2-5, with 16 bases aligning to TRBD2. V was clipped by 5 bases and J by 5 bases; unmatched bases: 2. The CDR3 runs to 15 residues. Germline V gives CDR1 MNHNS, CDR2 SASEGT. CDR3 in DNA: TGTGCCAGCAGTCGGGGACTAGCGGGAGGGGAGACCCAGTACTTC. This translates into CASSRGLAGGETQYF.

The chain recombines TRBV7-2 with TRBJ2-1, with 10 positions matching TRBD2. In germline, CDR1 is SGHTA, CDR2 FQGNSA. The CDR3 is made up of 15 amino acids. V shed 2 bases and J 10 bases; nucleotides not matched to a gene: 8. CDR3 protein: CASSLNPSGSYEQFF. For the CDR3, the DNA is TGTGCCAGCAGCTTAAACCCTAGCGGGAGTTACGAGCAGTTCTTC.

This clonotype is a singleton in its sample. The chain uses TRBV12-3 or TRBV12-4 and TRBJ2-5, with a possible D match to TRBD2 (7 bases). The end of the DNA aligns better with TRBJ2-7, so the J call may be wrong. The CDR3 is made up of 16 amino acids. For the CDR3, the DNA is TGTGCCAGCAGTTTTGGGGGGGGCGGGGTTGACCACGAGCAGTACTTC. It specifies CASSFGGGGVDHEQYF.

Concerning this clonotype: The junction does not match germline at one end; this may be a read error. The CDR3 nucleotides read TGTGCCAGCAGCTTGGAGTTTACCAGCTCCTACGAGCAGTACTTC. Protein sequence: CASSLEFTSSYEQYF. The rearrangement uses TRBV5-3 and TRBJ2-7; D unclear. TRBV5-3 is an ORF for which the function is uncertain. The CDR3 totals 15 residues.

The chain carries TRBV7-3 and TRBJ2-3, with TRBD2 matching 8 bases. Germline CDR1 and CDR2: SGHTA and FQGTGA. The V and J ends lost 4 bases and 0 bases, in that order; junction bases with no gene match: 6. CDR3 length equals 16 residues. CDR3 loop: CASSSREAVSTDTQYF. CDR3 in DNA: TGTGCCAGCAGCTCGCGGGAGGCTGTGAGCACAGATACGCAGTATTTT.

There are many counts of this clonotype. The V gene is TRBV11-2, the J gene TRBJ1-5, with D possibly TRBD1 on 5 matching bases. The CDR3 sequence is 13 residues long. V was shortened by 5 bases and J by 4 bases, with 9 bases between the two germline ends. Germline CDR1 is SGHAT and CDR2 is FQNNGV. CDR3 coding DNA: TGTGCCAGCAGCGGGGGTCCGAATCAGCCCCAGCATTTT. Encoded protein: CASSGGPNQPQHF.

This clonotype was detected many times. The genes are TRBV28 and TRBJ2-7; no firm D call. This CDR3 is 12 amino acids long. Trimming removed 3 bases from V and 2 bases from J, with 5 bases in between. Germline V gene lookup returns CDR1 MDHEN and CDR2 SYDVKM. As DNA, the CDR3 is TGTGCCAGCAGTTTCCCGACCTACGAGCAGTACTTC. Its translation is CASSFPTYEQYF. The full variable domain, its missing parts supplied by reference TRBV28 and TRBJ2-7, is DVKVTQSSRYLVKRTGEKVFLECVQDMDHENMFWYRQDPGLGLRLIYFSYDVKMKEKGDIPEGYSVSREKKERFSLILESASTNQTSMYLCASSFPTYEQYFGPGTRLTVT.

This clonotype was seen a handful of times. The rearrangement uses TRBV2 and TRBJ2-5; D is ambiguous. The J call is uncertain, as TRBJ2-7 better fits the DNA end. Per germline, CDR1 SNHLY and CDR2 FYNNEI. The CDR3 is 11 amino acids. CDR3 loop: CASSLSYEQYF. The CDR3 DNA follows: TGTGCCAGCAGCCTATCCTACGAGCAGTACTTC.

Comments on this clonotype: Sequence at one end of the junction differs from germline and may be a read error. The chain links TRBV7-3 to TRBJ1-6, with 7 bases fitting TRBD1. Germline V gene lookup returns CDR1 SGHTA and CDR2 FQGTGA. This CDR3 has 14 residues. The CDR3 DNA is TGTGCCAGCAGCTTGACCGGGACAGCCTACGAGCTGTACTTT. It translates to CASSLTGTAYELYF.